This T cell receptor (beta chain) comes out of a study of blood T cell repertoires in COVID-19. Study-level background: Acute and convalescent COVID-19 specimens originated in the United States, Italy and Spain.

Only in-frame clones appear in the TCRdb table, and some are missing; sequencing was by immunoSEQ multiplex PCR. The sample has hundreds of thousands of clones; around 87% are singletons. This TCR was recovered from a human donor in a cohort sampled during active COVID-19. Sequencing used peripheral blood.

The CDR3 sequence is CASSSNTGQGPQSIQYF. In DNA, the CDR3 is TGCGCCAGCAGCTCAAACACCGGGCAGGGGCCTCAATCCATTCAGTACTTC. This chain joins TRBV5-1 and TRBJ2-4; D possibly corresponds to TRBD1 (6 bases). This CDR3 has 17 residues. Trimming removed 3 bases from V and 9 bases from J, with 25 bases in between. Germline V CDR1 and CDR2: SGHRS, YFSETQ.